This T cell receptor (beta chain) was profiled in a study of T cell responses to AZD1222 COVID-19 vaccine. Study-wide points: Just a handful of AZD1222 recipients were seropositive at baseline. Reportedly, close to half of spike-specific TCRs are directed against unmutated variant regions. Vaccine-associated CD4 TCRs ranged over spike, dominating at 160-218 and 743-854. Repertoire collection took place solely once the T cell response had peaked.

TCRdb's copy holds only in-frame clones and misses some; the assay was immunoSEQ multiplex PCR. The table lists 130,000 or so clones, about 91% of them singletons. V dropped 4 bases and J dropped 6 bases, with 6 bases sitting between them. Germline CDR1 SQVTM, CDR2 ANQGSEA. The CDR3 consists of 10 residues. As regards this clone: The antigen remains undetermined.

V gene TRBV29-1 combines with J gene TRBJ1-1; D is undetermined. The source was peripheral blood, collected on day 0 of AZD1222 vaccination. This sequence was found in an adult in good health. CDR3 loop: CSVGDPEAFF. The CDR3 DNA follows: TGCAGCGTTGGTGACCCTGAAGCTTTCTTT.